The T cell receptor (beta chain) under discussion was sequenced for a study of CD8 T cells in Susac syndrome. This clonotype showed up just a few times. Germline CDR1 is SQVTM and CDR2 is ANQGSEA. J lost 5 bases, V lost 7 bases, and 7 bases had no gene match. The CDR3 covers 13 residues. Random-hexamer reverse transcription was applied to roughly 0.45 to 1 ug RNA. Amplification of TCR beta CDR3 by immunoSEQ multiplex PCR spanned 54 Vbeta and 13 Jbeta. One entry per CDR3 protein, called by TCRdb with MiXCR from the immunoSEQ multiplex PCR reads. The repertoire holds roughly 130,000 distinct CDR3 sequences, with over 90% as singletons.

The chain has TRBV29-1 and TRBJ2-5, with 10 bases lining up with TRBD1. This TCR was recovered from a human donor in good health. Material: CD4+ T cells from PBMCs. As DNA, the CDR3 is TGCAGCGGCCGACAGGGGGCCGGGGAGACCCAGTACTTC. Translating gives CSGRQGAGETQYF.